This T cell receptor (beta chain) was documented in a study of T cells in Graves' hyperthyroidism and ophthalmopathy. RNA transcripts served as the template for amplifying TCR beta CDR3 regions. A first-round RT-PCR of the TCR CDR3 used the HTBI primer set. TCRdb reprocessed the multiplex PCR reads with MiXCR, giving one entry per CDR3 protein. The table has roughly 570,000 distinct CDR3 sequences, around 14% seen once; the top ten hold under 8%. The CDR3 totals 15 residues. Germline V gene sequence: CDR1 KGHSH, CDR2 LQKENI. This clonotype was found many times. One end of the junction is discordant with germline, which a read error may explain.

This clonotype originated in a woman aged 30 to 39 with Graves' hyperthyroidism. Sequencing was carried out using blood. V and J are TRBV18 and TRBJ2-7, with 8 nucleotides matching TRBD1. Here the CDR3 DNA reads TGTGCCAGCTCACCGCAGGGGGCCGAGTCCTCCGAGCAGTACTTC. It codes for CASSPQGAESSEQYF.